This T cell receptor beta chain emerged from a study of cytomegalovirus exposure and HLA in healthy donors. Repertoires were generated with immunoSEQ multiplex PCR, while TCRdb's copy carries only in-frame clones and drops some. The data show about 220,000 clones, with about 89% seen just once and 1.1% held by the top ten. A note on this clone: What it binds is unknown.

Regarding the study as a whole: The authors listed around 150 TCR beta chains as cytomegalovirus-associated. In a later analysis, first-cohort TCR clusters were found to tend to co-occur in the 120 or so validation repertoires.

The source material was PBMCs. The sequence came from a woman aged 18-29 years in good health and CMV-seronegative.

The CDR3 spells CASSIGLANEQFF. The CDR3 DNA follows: TGTGCCAGCAGCATAGGACTAGCAAATGAGCAGTTCTTC. This chain links TRBV7-8 with TRBJ2-1; 8 bases are a match to TRBD2. The CDR3 extends over 13 amino acids. Germline lookup yields CDR1 SGHVS and CDR2 FQNEAQ. With V trimmed by 5 bases and J by 7 bases, 4 bases remained unmatched.